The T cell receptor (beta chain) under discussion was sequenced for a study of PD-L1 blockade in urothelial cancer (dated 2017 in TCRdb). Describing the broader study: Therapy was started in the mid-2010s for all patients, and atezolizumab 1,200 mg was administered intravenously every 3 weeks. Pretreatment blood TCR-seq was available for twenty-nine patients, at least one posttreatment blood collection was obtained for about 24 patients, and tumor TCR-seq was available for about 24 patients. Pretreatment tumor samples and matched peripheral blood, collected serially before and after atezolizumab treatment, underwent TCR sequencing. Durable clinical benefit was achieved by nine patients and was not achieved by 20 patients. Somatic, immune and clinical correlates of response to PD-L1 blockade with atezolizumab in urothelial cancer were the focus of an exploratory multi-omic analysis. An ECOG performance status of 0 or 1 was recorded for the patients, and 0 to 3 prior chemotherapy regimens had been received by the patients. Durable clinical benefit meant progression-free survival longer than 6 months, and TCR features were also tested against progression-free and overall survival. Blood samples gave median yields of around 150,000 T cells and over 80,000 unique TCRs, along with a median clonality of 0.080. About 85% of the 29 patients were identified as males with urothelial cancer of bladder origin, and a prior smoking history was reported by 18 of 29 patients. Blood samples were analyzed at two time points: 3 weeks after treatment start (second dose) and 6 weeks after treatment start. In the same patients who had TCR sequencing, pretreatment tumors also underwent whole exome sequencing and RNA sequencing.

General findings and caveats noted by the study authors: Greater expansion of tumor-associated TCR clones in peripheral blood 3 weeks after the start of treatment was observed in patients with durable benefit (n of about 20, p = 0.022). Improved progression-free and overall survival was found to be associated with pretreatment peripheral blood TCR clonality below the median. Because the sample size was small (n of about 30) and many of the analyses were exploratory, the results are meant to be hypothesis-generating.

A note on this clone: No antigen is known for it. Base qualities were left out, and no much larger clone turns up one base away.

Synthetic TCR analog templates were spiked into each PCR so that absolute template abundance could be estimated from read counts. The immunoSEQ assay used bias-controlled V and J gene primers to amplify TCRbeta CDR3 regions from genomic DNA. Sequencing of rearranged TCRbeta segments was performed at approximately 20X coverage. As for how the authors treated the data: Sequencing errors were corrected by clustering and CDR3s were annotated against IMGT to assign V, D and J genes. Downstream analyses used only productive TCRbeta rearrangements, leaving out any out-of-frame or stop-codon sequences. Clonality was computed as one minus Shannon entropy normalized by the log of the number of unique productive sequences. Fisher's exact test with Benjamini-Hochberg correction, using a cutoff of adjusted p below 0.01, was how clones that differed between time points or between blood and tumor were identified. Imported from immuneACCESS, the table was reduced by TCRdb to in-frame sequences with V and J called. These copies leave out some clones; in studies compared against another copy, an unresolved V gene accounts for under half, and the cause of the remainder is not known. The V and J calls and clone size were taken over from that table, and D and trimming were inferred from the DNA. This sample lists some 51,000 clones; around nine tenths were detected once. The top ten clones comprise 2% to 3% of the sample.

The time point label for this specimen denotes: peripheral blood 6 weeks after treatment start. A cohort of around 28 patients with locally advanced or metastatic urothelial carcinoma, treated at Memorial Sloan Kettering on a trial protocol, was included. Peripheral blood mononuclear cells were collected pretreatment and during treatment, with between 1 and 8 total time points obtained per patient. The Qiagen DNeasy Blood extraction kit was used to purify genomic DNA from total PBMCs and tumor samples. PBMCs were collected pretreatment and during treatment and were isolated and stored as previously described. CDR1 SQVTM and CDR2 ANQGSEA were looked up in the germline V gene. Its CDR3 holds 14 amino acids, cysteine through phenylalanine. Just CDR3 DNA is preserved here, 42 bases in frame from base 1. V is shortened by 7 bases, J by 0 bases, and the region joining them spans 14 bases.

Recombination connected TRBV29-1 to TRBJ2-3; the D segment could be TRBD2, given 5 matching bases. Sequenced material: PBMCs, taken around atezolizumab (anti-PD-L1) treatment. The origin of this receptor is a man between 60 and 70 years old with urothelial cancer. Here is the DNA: TGCAGCGCCATGATGGGCGGGAGCACAGATACGCAGTATTTT. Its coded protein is CSAMMGGSTDTQYF.